The 20 T cell receptor beta chains below all came from one sample that was sequenced in a study of blood T cell repertoires in COVID-19. The table came from immunoSEQ multiplex PCR; TCRdb's copy has only in-frame clones and leaves some out. The table records some 120,000 clones, roughly 69% of them present only once. The sequenced material came from peripheral blood. Receptors were obtained from an older woman with acute or convalescent COVID-19.

V gene TRBV21-1 combines with J gene TRBJ1-5; TRBD1 is the table's D call, not checked against the DNA. TRBV21-1 is deemed a pseudogene. The CDR3 spans 12 residues. The chain's CDR3 is CALDRDNQPQHF. DNA of the CDR3: TGTGCCTTGGACAGGGACAATCAGCCCCAGCATTTT.

In its sample, this clone was seen once. The chain has TRBV25-1 and TRBJ2-7; D gene uncertain. Looked up from germline, CDR1 is MGHDK and CDR2 is SYGVNS. The CDR3 spans 13 residues. Deletions cut 4 bases from V and 5 bases from J, with 12 bases between. CDR3 coding DNA: TGTGCCAGCAGTGGGCCAGTTTCTCACGAGCAGTACTTC. This codes for CASSGPVSHEQYF.

This rearrangement joins TRBV18 to TRBJ2-7; 10 nucleotides match TRBD2. Per germline, CDR1 KGHSH and CDR2 LQKENI. V was clipped by 3 bases and J by 6 bases; unmatched bases: 2. The CDR3 sequence is 13 residues long. The CDR3 is CASSPTSGTEQYF. The DNA for the CDR3 is TGTGCCAGCTCACCTACTAGCGGGACCGAGCAGTACTTC.

This chain joins TRBV18 and TRBJ1-1; 11 bases match TRBD1. Germline lookup yields CDR1 KGHSH and CDR2 LQKENI. V shed 1 base, J shed 11 bases, and the junction held 6 bases outside the gene matches. CDR3 size: 14 residues. The CDR3 region is CASSPLGTGGFAFF. The CDR3 DNA reads as TGTGCCAGCTCACCACTTGGGACAGGGGGATTCGCTTTCTTT.

J is TRBJ1-2 and V is TRBV5-1; tentative D call: TRBD1 (5 bases). The V and J ends lost 5 bases and 2 bases respectively, with 13 bases between them. The CDR3 runs 14 residues. Germline V gives CDR1 SGHRS, CDR2 YFSETQ. CDR3 amino acids: CASSPMGHNYGYTF. In DNA, the CDR3 is TGCGCCAGCAGTCCTATGGGGCACAACTATGGCTACACCTTC. Variable domain in full (rest from reference TRBV5-1 and TRBJ1-2): KAGVTQTPRYLIKTRGQQVTLSCSPISGHRSVSWYQQTPGQGLQFLFEYFSETQRNKGNFPGRFSGRQFSNSRSEMNVSTLELGDSALYLCASSPMGHNYGYTFGSGTRLTVV.

The chain is built from TRBV19 and TRBJ2-1; 7 bases fit TRBD1. In germline, CDR1 is LNHDA, CDR2 SQIVND (reference sequence). This CDR3 is 15 amino acids long. Trimming took 5 bases from V and 4 from J; bases not matched to a gene: 8. The CDR3 loop reads CASSAHRGNYNEQFF. The CDR3 DNA reads as TGTGCCAGTAGTGCCCACAGGGGAAATTACAATGAGCAGTTCTTC.

This rearrangement joins TRBV6-4 to TRBJ1-5; the D is unclear. Germline V gene sequence: CDR1 MRHNA, CDR2 SNTAGT. This CDR3 spans 13 amino acids. V lost 3 bases and J 4 bases, leaving 7 bases between the germline ends. CDR3 nucleotides: TGTGCCAGCAGTGAATCGGGTAATCAGCCCCAGCATTTT. Protein: CASSESGNQPQHF.

The chain uses TRBV5-4 and TRBJ1-3; 7 bases fit TRBD1. This CDR3 spans 17 amino acids. CDR1 and CDR2 from the germline V gene are SGHNT and YYREEE (reference sequence). Trimming took 4 bases from V and 1 from J; bases not matched to a gene: 11. For the CDR3, the DNA is TGTGCCAGCAGCAACCCCGTGACAGGGAAATCTGGAAACACCATATATTTT. Translated, it gives CASSNPVTGKSGNTIYF.

The chain links TRBV6-5 to TRBJ2-2; possibly TRBD1 for D (6 bases). The V gene's germline CDR1 is MNHEY and CDR2 SVGAGI. Trimming stripped 4 bases from V and 7 bases from J, with 13 bases between. CDR3 length equals 14 residues. This chain's CDR3 is CASSSRQVLGELFF. DNA for the CDR3: TGTGCCAGCAGTTCCCGACAGGTTCTCGGGGAGCTGTTTTTT.

The rearrangement uses TRBV5-4 and TRBJ2-1; 7 nucleotides agree with TRBD1. CDR1 SGHNT and CDR2 YYREEE come from the germline V gene (reference sequence). This CDR3 is 14 amino acids long. V dropped 0 bases and J dropped 7; count of bases not matched to a gene: 4. The chain's CDR3 is CASSLGQGWNEQFF. DNA for the CDR3: TGTGCCAGCAGCTTGGGACAGGGTTGGAATGAGCAGTTCTTC.

This clone has more than one count but fewer than ten. V is TRBV11-2 and J is TRBJ2-7; 11 nucleotides match TRBD1. Per the germline V gene, CDR1 is SGHAT and CDR2 is FQNNGV. There are 15 residues in the CDR3. V dropped 3 bases and J dropped 5; count of bases not matched to a gene: 6. The DNA for the CDR3 is TGTGCCAGCAGCTTCGAGATGGGACAGGGGGACGAGCAGTACTTC. Translation: CASSFEMGQGDEQYF.

The chain uses TRBV6-5 and TRBJ2-7; weak D call: TRBD1 (6 bases). CDR1 and CDR2 from the germline V gene are MNHEY and SVGAGI. The CDR3 has 13 amino acids. V dropped 8 bases and J dropped 4 bases, with 15 bases sitting between them. CDR3 sequence: CASEARGSYEQYF. DNA of the CDR3: TGTGCCAGCGAGGCCAGGGGAAGTTACGAGCAGTACTTC.

The chain links TRBV7-3 to TRBJ1-1; D perhaps matches TRBD1 (6 bases). The CDR3 covers 14 residues. CDR1 is SGHTA and CDR2 is FQGTGA in the germline V gene. V lost 5 bases and J 0 bases, leaving 10 bases between the germline ends. The DNA of the CDR3 is TGTGCCAGCAGCCTCACAGGGCTGAACACTGAAGCTTTCTTT. As protein: CASSLTGLNTEAFF.

The sample holds a few counts of this clone. The identical CDR3 is also encoded by other nucleotide sequences in the sample. The chain is built from TRBV7-6 and TRBJ2-2, with D possibly matching TRBD1 (6 bases). CDR3 length: 16 amino acids. V lost 1 base and J lost 1, with 10 bases in between. Germline lookup yields CDR1 SGHVS and CDR2 FNYEAQ. The CDR3 loop reads CASSLGLTGNTGELFF. CDR3 coding DNA: TGTGCCAGCAGCTTAGGCCTGACAGGGAACACCGGGGAGCTGTTTTTT.

This chain uses TRBV7-6 with TRBJ1-5; possible D gene TRBD1, 6 bases. The length of the CDR3 is 17 residues. Trimming removed 2 bases at V and 1 base at J, with 15 bases between. Germline CDR1 is SGHVS and CDR2 is FNYEAQ. CDR3 protein: CASSLNPQGTSNQPQHF. CDR3 in DNA: TGTGCCAGCAGCTTAAACCCCCAGGGGACGAGCAATCAGCCCCAGCATTTT.

The chain uses TRBV5-6 and TRBJ2-1; D unclear. V was clipped by 0 bases and J by 1 base, with 11 bases between them. Germline CDR1 SGHDT, CDR2 YYEEEE. CDR3 length equals 16 residues. CDR3 DNA: TGTGCCAGCAGCTTGGCCCCTAGAGTATCCTACAATGAGCAGTTCTTC. Its protein product is CASSLAPRVSYNEQFF.

This clone was observed a few times. Other DNA variants within this sample encode the same CDR3. The chain combines TRBV9 with TRBJ1-2; D is undetermined. CDR1 and CDR2 from the germline V gene are SGDLS and YYNGEE. The CDR3 is 13 residues long. V gave up 0 bases and J gave up 6 bases, with 9 bases separating them. The CDR3 DNA follows: TGTGCCAGCAGCGTAGCTGAGGGAGATGGCTACACCTTC. It specifies CASSVAEGDGYTF.

This rearrangement joins TRBV5-6 to TRBJ1-6, with D possibly being TRBD1 (5 bases). Germline V gives CDR1 SGHDT, CDR2 YYEEEE. This CDR3 contains 15 residues. The ends were cut back, 2 bases at V and 9 bases at J, with 15 bases in the middle. In nucleotides, the CDR3 is TGTGCCAGCAGCTTAGTTGGCAGGGATCGTTCACCCCTCCACTTT. As protein: CASSLVGRDRSPLHF.

The chain carries TRBV12-3 or TRBV12-4 and TRBJ1-3, with D unclear. This CDR3 contains 12 residues. V dropped 6 bases and J dropped 10 bases, with 13 bases sitting between them. The CDR3 here is CASRGFGETIYF. The DNA for the CDR3 is TGTGCCAGCAGGGGGTTTGGGGAGACCATATATTTT.

This clone was observed a few times. The V gene is TRBV4-3, the J gene TRBJ1-5; 7 nucleotides line up with TRBD1. The V gene's germline CDR1 is LGHNA and CDR2 YSLEER. The J segment lost 6 bases and the V segment lost 5 bases, leaving 10 bases of the junction unmatched. The CDR3 loop spans 15 amino acids. Here the CDR3 reads CASSLRTGESQPQHF. The CDR3 DNA reads TGCGCCAGCAGCTTAAGAACAGGGGAGAGTCAGCCCCAGCATTTT.